These T cell receptor beta chains were read from a single sample in a study of blood T cell repertoires in COVID-19. Profiled with immunoSEQ multiplex PCR; TCRdb holds only in-frame clones, not every one. The sample has 51,000 or so clones; about four fifths are singletons. The sample was peripheral blood. These receptors were taken from a man between 65 and 85 years old with active COVID-19. CDR3s include the opening cysteine and the closing phenylalanine or tryptophan. The D gene is left open where the match is weak. Some rows mark clone size as missing; the rest say once, few, many or name a class of expanded clone.

clone_size j_call cdr3_length d_call v_call cdr3_nt cdr3_aa
NA TRBJ2-3 17 TRBD2 TRBV18 TGTGCCAGCTCACCCTTTTTCGCGGGGGGTGGCACAGATACGCAGTATTTT CASSPFFAGGGTDTQYF
once TRBJ1-5 14 TRBD1 TRBV5-6 TGTGCCAGCAGCCACGGACAGGGGAATCAGCCCCAGCATTTT CASSHGQGNQPQHF
NA TRBJ2-7 16 TRBD2 TRBV5-5 TGTGCCAGCAGCTTGACGCTAGCGGGGGTCTTCTACGAGCAGTACTTC CASSLTLAGVFYEQYF
NA TRBJ2-7 16 TRBD2 TRBV5-1 TGCGCCAGCAGCTTGGTATCGGGCGGGGGGGCCTACGAGCAGTACTTC CASSLVSGGGAYEQYF
NA TRBJ2-7 13 TRBD1 TRBV18 TGTGCCAGCTCCCACGGGACAGCTCCCGAGCAGTACTTC CASSHGTAPEQYF
NA TRBJ2-1 16 TRBD2 TRBV10-2 TGCGCCAGCAGTGAGTTAGGTCTAGCGGGGGATGATGAGCAGTTCTTC CASSELGLAGDDEQFF
NA TRBJ1-2 14 NA TRBV19 TGTGCCAGTAGCCTCGGACAGAGGGTCTATGGCTACACCTTC CASSLGQRVYGYTF
NA TRBJ1-6 15 NA TRBV5-1 TGCGCCAGCAGCTTAGATAGGGCCGGGGATTCACCCCTCCACTTT CASSLDRAGDSPLHF
NA TRBJ2-1 15 TRBD1 TRBV3-1/TRBV3-2 TGTGCCAGCAGCCACGGACAGGGGGCGGTTGATGAGCAGTTCTTC CASSHGQGAVDEQFF
NA TRBJ1-6 16 TRBD1 TRBV6-2/TRBV6-3 TGTGCCAGCAGCCGCCCGTCCGGGACAGGGCGATCACCCCTCCACTTT CASSRPSGTGRSPLHF
NA TRBJ2-7 14 TRBD1 TRBV6-5 TGTGCCAGCTCTGAGACAGGGCACTCCTACGAGCAGTACTTC CASSETGHSYEQYF
NA TRBJ2-3 14 TRBD2 TRBV2 TGTGCCAGCAGTCGGACTAGCGGCGCAGATACGCAGTATTTT CASSRTSGADTQYF
NA TRBJ2-5 14 NA TRBV14 TGTGCCAGCAGCCCTCGACAGTTTCAAGAGACCCAGTACTTC CASSPRQFQETQYF
NA TRBJ2-7 16 NA TRBV18 TGTGCCAGCTCACCACCGACAGGCCTAAGCTCCTACGAGCAGTACTTC CASSPPTGLSSYEQYF
NA TRBJ1-5 15 TRBD1 TRBV19 TGTGCCAGTAGTATAACAGGGGGCAAGGGTCAGCCCCAGCATTTT CASSITGGKGQPQHF
once TRBJ1-5 15 NA TRBV27 TGTGCCAGCAGTTTAAGGGGGACAACTAATCAGCCCCAGCATTTT CASSLRGTTNQPQHF
once TRBJ2-7 14 NA TRBV9 TGTGCCAGCAGCGTAGGGCGGGGAAACTACGAGCAGTACTTC CASSVGRGNYEQYF
NA TRBJ1-1 13 TRBD1 TRBV29-1 TGCAGCGTCGTGACAGGGTTGGACACTGAAGCTTTCTTT CSVVTGLDTEAFF
NA TRBJ1-5 15 NA TRBV2 TGTGCCAGCAGTGAGACCCCGGGTAGCAATCAGCCCCAGCATTTT CASSETPGSNQPQHF
few TRBJ1-5 13 NA TRBV2 TGTGCAATCGGGTCTTATAGCAATCAGCCCCAGCATTTT CAIGSYSNQPQHF
NA TRBJ1-2 16 NA TRBV6-1 TGTGCCAGCAGTGAAAGGGCAGGGTGGGGGGACTATGGCTACACCTTC CASSERAGWGDYGYTF
NA TRBJ1-2 12 NA TRBV6-5 TGTGCCACCCTTACCGGCAGGGGTGGCTACACCTTC CATLTGRGGYTF
NA TRBJ1-3 15 NA TRBV6-6 TGTGCCAGCAGTTACTACTACAGGGATTCGAACACCATATATTTT CASSYYYRDSNTIYF
NA TRBJ1-1 17 TRBD1 TRBV5-1 TGCGCCAGCAGACGCCCGGGACAGGGGGCTGCTAACACTGAAGCTTTCTTT CASRRPGQGAANTEAFF
NA TRBJ2-3 16 TRBD2 TRBV6-2/TRBV6-3 TGTGCCAGCAGTCCCGGGACTAGCGGGGGCACAGATACGCAGTATTTT CASSPGTSGGTDTQYF
NA TRBJ1-2 14 NA TRBV18 TGTGCCAGCTCACCCCGGTCGGAGGGCTATGGCTACACCTTC CASSPRSEGYGYTF
NA TRBJ1-1 14 NA TRBV7-3 TGTGCCAGCAGCTTAACGGGGGGGCACACTGAAGCTTTCTTT CASSLTGGHTEAFF
NA TRBJ1-2 14 NA TRBV5-1 TGCGCCAGCAGCTTGTCCCAGGTTTTCAATGGCTACACCTTC CASSLSQVFNGYTF
NA TRBJ2-3 12 NA TRBV5-4 TGTGCCAGCAGTTTGAGGGGAGATACGCAGTATTTT CASSLRGDTQYF
NA TRBJ2-5 13 TRBD1 TRBV3-1/TRBV3-2 TGTGCCAGCGGAGGGACAGGGGAAGAGACCCAGTACTTC CASGGTGEETQYF
NA TRBJ1-3 15 TRBD1 TRBV19 TGTGCCAGTAGTATGGGACAGCAATTGATTAACACCATATATTTT CASSMGQQLINTIYF
NA TRBJ2-7 14 TRBD1 TRBV30 TGTGCCTGGAGTGTTCGGACAGGGTTCTACGAGCAGTACTTC CAWSVRTGFYEQYF
NA TRBJ2-7 15 NA TRBV7-3 TGTGCCAGCAGCTTGGGACTGCAGAGCTCCTACGAGCAGTACTTC CASSLGLQSSYEQYF
NA TRBJ2-1 16 NA TRBV11-2 TGTGCCAGCAGCTTAGAGAGAAACCCGTCCTACAATGAGCAGTTCTTC CASSLERNPSYNEQFF
NA TRBJ2-2 13 NA TRBV7-3 TGTGCCAGCAGCTCCACTCCGGGAGGGGAGCTGTTTTTT CASSSTPGGELFF